These 2 T cell receptor beta chains came from one sample sequenced in a study of metastatic and nonmetastatic thyroid tumors. All patients were untreated before thyroid surgery. With MiXCR, TCRdb reprocessed the PCR reads. The sample shows 43,000 or so clones, approximately 15% of them seen only once. Specimen: blood. These receptors all come from a female donor with papillary thyroid cancer or a benign thyroid nodule (not recorded which). Some clones in this sample may be carry-over from other donors' samples.

The rearrangement joins TRBV11-2 to TRBJ2-7; TRBD1 matches at 7 bases. The CDR3 covers 17 residues. Germline V CDR1 and CDR2: SGHAT, FQNNGV. The V gene end was trimmed by 4 bases and the J gene end by 3 bases; junction bases not matched to a gene: 15. The CDR3 nucleotides read TGTGCCAGCAGCTCCGACCCAGGGGGAGAGCGGAACTACGAGCAGTACTTC. Amino acid sequence: CASSSDPGGERNYEQYF.

This clone was counted between two and nine times. This chain uses TRBV28 with TRBJ2-5; 8 nucleotides agree with TRBD2. CDR1 is MDHEN, CDR2 SYDVKM, per germline. The CDR3 covers 15 residues. V shed 6 bases, J shed 5 bases, and the junction held 11 bases outside the gene matches. For the CDR3, the DNA is TGTGCCAGCAGGACAACCGGGAGGGCGGTGGAGACCCAGTACTTC. Translated: CASRTTGRAVETQYF.